What follows are 24 T cell receptor beta chains derived from one specimen sequenced in a study of CD8+ T cells in alopecia areata (dated by TCRdb to 2016 to 2019). To prepare the library, the immunoSEQ multiplex PCR assay was applied. For TCR sequencing, RNA was extracted from every sample and reverse transcribed into cDNA to serve as template. Imported from immuneACCESS, the table was reduced by TCRdb to in-frame sequences with V and J called. These copies leave out some clones; in studies compared against another copy, an unresolved V gene accounts for under half, and the cause of the remainder is not known. The sample table shows about 180,000 clones, and 40% to 65% are seen once. The top ten constitute around 10% of the sample. Taken with the paper, the label for treatment or condition translates to: oral pan-JAK inhibitor, 5-10 mg twice daily. The sequences come from CD8+ T cells sorted from blood, collected at roughly week 52, from a patient treated with tofacitinib. These receptors originate from a human donor with alopecia areata.

A few counts support this clone. The chain combines TRBV4-1 with TRBJ1-1; D gene uncertain. Germline-derived CDR1 and CDR2 are MGHRA and YSYEKL. Trimming shortened V by 2 bases and J by 3 bases, and 16 bases separated the two germline ends. This CDR3 has 16 amino acids. CDR3 DNA: TGCGCCAGCAGCCAAAGTTTGGGTTTCGGGGACACTGAAGCTTTCTTT. Encoded protein: CASSQSLGFGDTEAFF.

The V call is TRBV7-2, the J call TRBJ2-7; 9 positions match TRBD1. There are 14 residues in the CDR3. V dropped 5 bases and J dropped 4; count of bases not matched to a gene: 6. Germline assignment: CDR1 SGHTA and CDR2 FQGNSA. This chain's CDR3 is CASSARDRAYEQYF. For the CDR3, the DNA is TGTGCCAGCAGCGCAAGGGACAGGGCTTACGAGCAGTACTTC.

The table lists this clone with a few counts. This CDR3 reads CATHPGLNTGELFF. The CDR3 region has the DNA TGTGCCACCCATCCGGGTCTCAACACCGGGGAGCTGTTTTTT. V usage is TRBV7-9 and J usage is TRBJ2-2; no firm D call. Germline-derived CDR1 and CDR2 are SEHNR and FQNEAQ (reference sequence). Trimming removed 10 bases from V and 2 bases from J, with 14 bases in between. CDR3 length equals 14 residues.

The rearrangement uses TRBV4-1 and TRBJ2-1; D is ambiguous. Per germline, CDR1 MGHRA and CDR2 YSYEKL. This CDR3 spans 13 amino acids. Trimming removed 0 bases at V and 8 bases at J, with 8 bases between. DNA of the CDR3: TGCGCCAGCAGCCAAGATCCCCGGGATGAGCAGTTCTTC. This sequence encodes CASSQDPRDEQFF.

V usage is TRBV6-5 and J usage is TRBJ2-1, with D perhaps matching TRBD1 (6 bases). The germline V gene encodes CDR1 MNHEY and CDR2 SVGAGI. With 2 bases removed from V and 9 bases from J, the gap between germline ends came to 17 bases. CDR3 length: 15 amino acids. CDR3 sequence: CASSYPWPGVGEQFF. CDR3 nucleotide sequence: TGTGCCAGCAGTTACCCGTGGCCAGGGGTAGGTGAGCAGTTCTTC.

The chain recombines TRBV30 with TRBJ1-1, with D hard to call. This CDR3 region has 15 residues. Germline V gene lookup returns CDR1 GTSNPN and CDR2 SVGIG (reference sequence). Trimming took off 5 bases at V and 0 bases at J, with 16 bases between the two ends. The CDR3 loop is CAWGGRTSLNTEAFF. For the CDR3, the DNA is TGTGCCTGGGGAGGACGGACGAGCTTGAACACTGAAGCTTTCTTT. The full variable domain, with the rest looked up from reference TRBV30 and TRBJ1-1, is SQTIHQWPATLVQPVGSPLSLECTVEGTSNPNLYWYRQAAGRGLQLLFYSVGIGQISSEVPQNLSASRPQDRQFILSSKKLLLSDSGFYLCAWGGRTSLNTEAFFGQGTRLTVV.

This chain links TRBV30 with TRBJ1-2; D gene ambiguous. Germline V gene sequence: CDR1 GTSNPN, CDR2 SVGIG (reference sequence). V shed 7 bases and J shed 5 bases, with 17 bases lying between them. The CDR3 spans 13 residues. CDR3 in amino acids: CALELRALYGYTF. The CDR3 coding sequence is TGTGCCTTGGAGCTAAGGGCGCTTTATGGCTACACCTTC. The full variable domain, in which reference TRBV30 and TRBJ1-2 provide the parts outside the CDR3, is SQTIHQWPATLVQPVGSPLSLECTVEGTSNPNLYWYRQAAGRGLQLLFYSVGIGQISSEVPQNLSASRPQDRQFILSSKKLLLSDSGFYLCALELRALYGYTFGSGTRLTVV.

This chain links TRBV29-1 with TRBJ1-2, with 7 bases that match TRBD1. Per the germline V gene, CDR1 is SQVTM and CDR2 is ANQGSEA. The trim removed 1 base at V and 6 bases at J, leaving 8 bases unmatched. CDR3 length: 14 residues. The CDR3 protein is CSVEGPQGSHGYTF. CDR3 DNA sequence: TGCAGCGTTGAAGGCCCACAGGGGTCCCATGGCTACACCTTC. Full variable domain (outside the CDR3, taken from reference TRBV29-1 and TRBJ1-2): SAVISQKPSRDICQRGTSLTIQCQVDSQVTMMFWYRQQPGQSLTLIATANQGSEATYESGFVIDKFPISRPNLTFSTLTVSNMSPEDSSIYLCSVEGPQGSHGYTFGSGTRLTVV.

This clone has only a few counts. The same CDR3 can be traced to other DNA sequences in this sample. This chain joins TRBV27 and TRBJ2-1; D is ambiguous. V was cut by 2 bases and J by 3 bases, with 5 bases left in between. CDR1 is MNHEY and CDR2 is SMNVEV in the germline V gene (reference sequence). The CDR3 runs 13 residues. As DNA, the CDR3 is TGTGCCAGCAGTTTAAGGGTCTACAATGAGCAGTTCTTC. Residues: CASSLRVYNEQFF.

A single count supports this clone. This chain connects TRBV12-5 to TRBJ2-2, with D hard to call. The CDR3 covers 14 residues. The V gene's germline CDR1 is LGHNT and CDR2 FRNRAP. Trimming stripped 2 bases from V and 1 base from J, with 5 bases between. The CDR3 loop reads CASGLLKNTGELFF. In nucleotides, the CDR3 is TGTGCTAGTGGTTTGCTCAAGAACACCGGGGAGCTGTTTTTT.

The V gene is TRBV13, the J gene TRBJ2-5; D unresolved. CDR1 is PRHDT, CDR2 FYEKMQ, per germline (reference sequence). CDR3 length: 13 residues. V lost 1 base to trimming and J lost 1 base, with 4 bases between them. The CDR3, as DNA: TGTGCCAGCAGCTTAGAGAGCCAAGAGACCCAGTACTTC. Translation: CASSLESQETQYF. The full variable domain, completed using reference TRBV13 and TRBJ2-5, is AAGVIQSPRHLIKEKRETATLKCYPIPRHDTVYWYQQGPGQDPQFLISFYEKMQSDKGSIPDRFSAQQFSDYHSELNMSSLELGDSALYFCASSLESQETQYFGPGTRLLVL.

This clone was seen more than once but under ten times. This chain links TRBV29-1 with TRBJ2-3; D ambiguous. This CDR3 has 13 residues. CDR1 is SQVTM, CDR2 ANQGSEA, per germline. Trimming removed 5 bases at V and 2 bases at J, with 11 bases between. The CDR3 loop reads CSVLSGLTDTQYF. The CDR3 coding sequence is TGCAGCGTTTTGTCAGGCCTCACAGATACGCAGTATTTT.

This chain links TRBV6-6 with TRBJ1-2; no definite D call. Germline-derived CDR1 and CDR2 are MNHNY and SVGAGI (reference sequence). The CDR3 runs 10 residues. V was shortened by 7 bases and J by 5 bases, with 5 bases between the two germline ends. The CDR3 region is CASKGYGYTF. CDR3 sequence (DNA): TGTGCCAGCAAAGGTTATGGCTACACCTTC.

This clone has only a few counts. The CDR3 region has the DNA TGTGCCAGCAGCACCATCTGGACAGGGGTCTCCTACGAGCAGTACTTC. It codes for CASSTIWTGVSYEQYF. This chain joins TRBV7-9 and TRBJ2-7; TRBD1 aligns across 9 bases. Germline V gene sequence: CDR1 SEHNR, CDR2 FQNEAQ (reference sequence). This CDR3 has 16 amino acids. J gave up 0 bases and V 5 bases, and 8 bases lay outside the gene matches.

V usage is TRBV25-1 and J usage is TRBJ1-2; the D is unclear. Germline V gives CDR1 MGHDK, CDR2 SYGVNS. Trimming shortened V by 3 bases and J by 4 bases, and 12 bases separated the two germline ends. This CDR3 has 14 residues. DNA of the CDR3: TGTGCCAGCAGTGAGAACCCCGAAGCCTATGGCTACACCTTC. It encodes CASSENPEAYGYTF.

The chain links TRBV27 to TRBJ2-1; 10 bases agree with TRBD1. CDR3 size: 14 residues. Trimming removed 5 bases from V and 9 bases from J; junction bases left unmatched: 7. From germline, CDR1 is MNHEY and CDR2 SMNVEV (reference sequence). The CDR3 is CASSRDRGVGEQFF. Written as DNA, the CDR3 is TGTGCCAGCAGTAGGGACAGGGGAGTGGGTGAGCAGTTCTTC.

The gene calls are TRBV7-3 and TRBJ1-2; no clear D. Trimming took 4 bases from V and 4 from J, leaving 19 bases between them. Germline V CDR1 and CDR2: SGHTA, FQGTGA. There are 16 residues in the CDR3. CDR3 in DNA: TGTGCCAGCAGCTCCTCCTGGAGGGTCGGGAGCTATGGCTACACCTTC. It is translated as CASSSSWRVGSYGYTF.

This clone was detected a few times. J is TRBJ1-5 and V is TRBV7-9; perhaps TRBD1 as D (6 bases). CDR3 size: 14 residues. Trimming cost V 4 bases and J 0 bases, with 7 bases left between them. Looked up from germline, CDR1 is SEHNR and CDR2 is FQNEAQ (reference sequence). In nucleotides, the CDR3 is TGTGCCAGCAGCTCGGACAGTAGCAATCAGCCCCAGCATTTT. Translation: CASSSDSSNQPQHF.

Concerning this clone itself: The germline gene is not matched at one end of the junction; a read error may be the cause. V usage is TRBV4-1 and J usage is TRBJ2-1; 9 nucleotides agree with TRBD2. Germline CDR1 is MGHRA and CDR2 is YSYEKL. The CDR3 totals 16 residues. The CDR3 DNA sequence: TGCGCCAGCAGGCAAGAAGGTGCGGGGGGGCACTATGAGCAGTTCTTC. Its protein is CASRQEGAGGHYEQFF.

This chain uses TRBV5-1 with TRBJ2-2; the D gene is possibly TRBD1 (5 bases). V was cut by 1 base and J by 3 bases, with 7 bases left in between. CDR3 length equals 14 residues. From germline, CDR1 is SGHRS and CDR2 YFSETQ. CDR3 sequence: CASSLQGDTGELFF. The CDR3 bases are TGCGCCAGCAGCTTGCAAGGGGACACCGGGGAGCTGTTTTTT.

This chain uses TRBV7-8 with TRBJ2-5; possibly TRBD1 for D (5 bases). Trimming shortened V by 5 bases and J by 1 base, and 11 bases separated the two germline ends. Germline V lookup: CDR1 SGHVS, CDR2 FQNEAQ. CDR3 size: 14 residues. The CDR3 DNA sequence: TGTGCCAGCAGCCCAGGGCATCCCCAAGAGACCCAGTACTTC. Translation gives CASSPGHPQETQYF.

This clone was observed a few times. This sequence joins TRBV5-6 and TRBJ2-7, with TRBD1 matching over 7 bases. V gave up 4 bases and J gave up 3 bases; unmatched junction bases: 4. Germline values: CDR1 SGHDT, CDR2 YYEEEE. The length of the CDR3 is 13 residues. The CDR3, as DNA: TGTGCCAGCAGCATTGACAGGGACTACGAGCAGTACTTC. As protein: CASSIDRDYEQYF. Drawing the rest from reference TRBV5-6 and TRBJ2-7, the complete variable domain is DAGVTQSPTHLIKTRGQQVTLRCSPKSGHDTVSWYQQALGQGPQFIFQYYEEEERQRGNFPDRFSGHQFPNYSSELNVNALLLGDSALYLCASSIDRDYEQYFGPGTRLTVT.

The genes are TRBV7-9 and TRBJ2-1; D ambiguous. Per germline, CDR1 SEHNR and CDR2 FQNEAQ (reference sequence). The CDR3 contains 12 residues. Trimming pared 5 bases from V and 8 bases from J, leaving 10 bases between. The CDR3 DNA sequence: TGTGCCAGCAGCGAGGCGTCCGATGAGCAGTTCTTC. Translation: CASSEASDEQFF. The full variable domain, its missing parts supplied by reference TRBV7-9 and TRBJ2-1, is DTGVSQNPRHKITKRGQNVTFRCDPISEHNRLYWYRQTLGQGPEFLTYFQNEAQLEKSRLLSDRFSAERPKGSFSTLEIQRTEQGDSAMYLCASSEASDEQFFGPGTRLTVL.

This chain connects TRBV11-2 to TRBJ2-2; TRBD1 aligns across 11 bases. This CDR3 region has 15 residues. J was trimmed by 6 bases and V by 6 bases; bases with no gene match: 6. Germline assignment: CDR1 SGHAT and CDR2 FQNNGV. Written as DNA, the CDR3 is TGTGCCAGCAGATATAGGACAGGGGGCCCCGGGGAGCTGTTTTTT. Its protein product is CASRYRTGGPGELFF.